The 7 T cell receptor beta chains presented below share a single source sample, sequenced in a study of blood T cells in healthy people across ages. The use of a sample-barcoded 5' primer and a J-beta primer mix characterized a second PCR of roughly 6 to 11 cycles. MiXCR, run by TCRdb on the 5' RACE reads, gives a single entry per CDR3 protein. The table shows roughly 800,000 distinct CDR3 sequences, with about 25% occurring only once. This sample was shared with a second study, whose subject was T cells of mothers and their children.

Sequencing was performed on blood. Receptors originate from a boy aged 5-17 years in good health.

The chain has TRBV10-3 and TRBJ2-7, with 8 positions matching TRBD1. The CDR3 spans 16 residues. Germline CDR1 ENHRY, CDR2 SYGVKD. J was trimmed by 7 bases and V by 3 bases; bases with no gene match: 14. CDR3 sequence reads: CAISDLHKGQAREQYF. For the CDR3, the DNA is TGTGCCATCAGTGACCTCCACAAGGGACAGGCCAGAGAGCAGTACTTC.

The J gene is TRBJ1-1, the V gene TRBV3-1, with D possibly being TRBD1 (5 bases). Germline CDR1 and CDR2: LGHDT and YNNKEL (reference sequence). The CDR3 loop spans 14 amino acids. The germline V and J ends were trimmed by 4 bases and 2 bases, with 11 bases remaining between them. CDR3 nucleotides: TGTGCCAGCAGCCGCGGGGGGTTCAACACTGAAGCTTTCTTT. Translated, it gives CASSRGGFNTEAFF.

This clonotype was found many times. This chain joins TRBV6-6 and TRBJ2-5; D may be TRBD1 or TRBD2 (5 bases each). The ends were cut back, 8 bases at V and 5 bases at J, with 12 bases in the middle. The CDR3 loop spans 12 amino acids. Germline V gene data show CDR1 as MNHNY and CDR2 as SVGAGI (reference sequence). CDR3 loop: CASGLGAETQYF. For the CDR3, the DNA is TGTGCCAGCGGACTCGGGGCGGAGACCCAGTACTTC.

The rearrangement uses TRBV27 and TRBJ2-1; perhaps TRBD1 as D (5 bases). The germline CDR1 and CDR2 sequences are MNHEY and SMNVEV (reference sequence). The CDR3 sequence is 14 residues long. Trimming cost V 5 bases and J 6 bases, with 14 bases left between them. The CDR3 loop is CASSLDRWGNEQFF. DNA for the CDR3: TGTGCCAGCAGTCTCGACAGATGGGGCAATGAGCAGTTCTTC.

This clonotype was observed a handful of times. The chain recombines TRBV5-1 with TRBJ1-2; 9 bases match TRBD1. After removal of 5 bases from V and 7 bases from J, the junction contained 9 bases not matched to a gene. The CDR3 spans 14 residues. Germline-derived CDR1 and CDR2 are SGHRS and YFSETQ. In DNA, the CDR3 is TGCGCCAGCAGTACAGGACAGGGGACCGGTGGCTACACCTTC. Translation: CASSTGQGTGGYTF.

This clonotype came up a few times. This chain links TRBV27 with TRBJ2-5, with D possibly being TRBD2 (6 bases). Deletions cut 4 bases from V and 7 bases from J, with 16 bases between. CDR1 and CDR2 (germline): MNHEY, SMNVEV (reference sequence). This CDR3 has 14 amino acids. The CDR3 protein is CASSSPRLGGTQYF. The CDR3 bases are TGTGCCAGCAGTTCCCCGCGTCTCGGGGGGACCCAGTACTTC.

This chain links TRBV7-3 with TRBJ2-1, with D unclear. CDR3 length: 14 residues. The V end lost 2 bases, the J end lost 6 bases, and 11 bases lay between the germline ends. Per germline, CDR1 SGHTA and CDR2 FQGTGA. The CDR3 loop is CASSLGLDGNEQFF. The CDR3 DNA is TGTGCCAGCAGCTTAGGCCTAGATGGCAATGAGCAGTTCTTC.